A selection of T cell receptor beta chains follows, all from one sample in a study of T cell responses to AZD1222 COVID-19 vaccine. Here immunoSEQ multiplex PCR was the method, and the copy in TCRdb shows in-frame clones only, minus some. The sample includes some 140,000 clones, approximately 90% of them seen just once. The material was peripheral blood, obtained on day 0 of AZD1222 vaccination. Receptor source: an adult in good health. Both conserved end residues are part of each CDR3. A D gene is named only where the DNA matches it firmly. Expanded clones are given a class, and other clones once, few, many or no size at all.

V gene,D gene,J gene,clone size,CDR3 DNA,CDR3 protein
TRBV15,NA,TRBJ1-1,NA,TGTGCCACCAGCAGAGCGGTGAACACTGAAGCTTTCTTT,CATSRAVNTEAFF
TRBV18,NA,TRBJ1-2,NA,TGTGCCAGCTCACCCGACGCCAACTATGGCTACACCTTC,CASSPDANYGYTF
TRBV5-1,TRBD2,TRBJ2-5,NA,TGCGCCAGCAGCTCGGGGGGGCTAGCGGGGAACCAAGAGACCCAGTACTTC,CASSSGGLAGNQETQYF
TRBV6-2/TRBV6-3,NA,TRBJ1-5,once,TGTGCCAGCAGTTACATCGCAGCCCAGCCCCAGCATTTT,CASSYIAAQPQHF
TRBV5-4,TRBD1,TRBJ1-4,NA,TGTGCCAGCAGAAAAGGGGGACAGAATAATGAAAAACTGTTTTTT,CASRKGGQNNEKLFF
TRBV11-2,NA,TRBJ2-7,NA,TGTGCCAGCAGCTTAGAGCGGGGCTCCTACGAGCAGTACTTC,CASSLERGSYEQYF
TRBV27,TRBD1,TRBJ1-2,NA,TGTGCCAGCAGTTCAACCGGGACAGCGAGATATGGCTACACCTTC,CASSSTGTARYGYTF
TRBV29-1,NA,TRBJ1-2,NA,TGCAGCGTCGGAGACATGTTCGGCTACACCTTC,CSVGDMFGYTF
TRBV5-1,NA,TRBJ1-2,NA,TGCGCCAGCAGCTTGCCCACAGAGGGGAACTATGGCTACACCTTC,CASSLPTEGNYGYTF
TRBV6-5,NA,TRBJ1-1,NA,TGTGCCAGCAGCCGCTCCGGGACGTTGAACACTGAAGCTTTCTTT,CASSRSGTLNTEAFF
TRBV3-1/TRBV3-2,NA,TRBJ2-7,NA,TGTGCCAGCAGCCAGGCAACCTCAACCTACGAGCAGTACTTC,CASSQATSTYEQYF
TRBV6-2/TRBV6-3,NA,TRBJ1-2,NA,TGTGCCAGCAGTCAGTACACAAAAGGAGGCTACACCTTC,CASSQYTKGGYTF
TRBV4-2,NA,TRBJ1-4,NA,TGTGCCAGCAGCCAAGGTGTTGTCGGAAATGAAAAACTGTTTTTT,CASSQGVVGNEKLFF
TRBV10-3,TRBD2,TRBJ2-7,few,TGTGCCACCTTAGCGGGAGAGGGGTACGAGCAGTACTTC,CATLAGEGYEQYF
TRBV18,NA,TRBJ1-1,NA,TGTGCCAGCTCACCATCATTAACCGATGAAGCTTTCTTT,CASSPSLTDEAFF
TRBV6-2/TRBV6-3,NA,TRBJ2-7,NA,TGTGCCAGCAGTTACCCGGATACCTACGAGCAGTACTTC,CASSYPDTYEQYF
TRBV28,TRBD1,TRBJ2-5,NA,TGTGCCAGCAGTAAGACAGGGACCCCGGTGGAGACCCAGTACTTC,CASSKTGTPVETQYF
TRBV7-9,NA,TRBJ2-7,once,TGTGCCAGCATACCAGGGGAATCGTACGAGCAGTACTTC,CASIPGESYEQYF
TRBV18,NA,TRBJ1-5,NA,TGTGCCAGCTCACCTCAGGGGAGTGGCAATCAGCCCCAGCATTTT,CASSPQGSGNQPQHF
TRBV9,TRBD1,TRBJ1-1,NA,TGTGCCAGCAGCGTACAGGGGGCGAACACTGAAGCTTTCTTT,CASSVQGANTEAFF
TRBV6-1,NA,TRBJ1-5,once,TGTGCCAGCAGTGAATCGAGATCCCGTAGCAATCAGCCCCAGCATTTT,CASSESRSRSNQPQHF
TRBV19,NA,TRBJ1-1,NA,TGTGCCAGTAGTATAGATCTATACCTGGTAGGAGAAGCTTTCTTT,CASSIDLYLVGEAFF
TRBV7-8,NA,TRBJ1-2,NA,TGTGCCAGCAGCTTAGGTCGGGACACAAACTATGGCTACACCTTC,CASSLGRDTNYGYTF
TRBV28,NA,TRBJ1-2,NA,TGTGCCAGCATGATGGACAGTTACCCAGCTAACTATGGCTACACCTTC,CASMMDSYPANYGYTF
TRBV5-1,NA,TRBJ1-2,NA,TGCGCCAGCAGCACGCAGGGGTCCCCCCACTATGGCTACACCTTC,CASSTQGSPHYGYTF
TRBV5-1,NA,TRBJ1-6,once,TGCGCCAGCAGCTTGGGTCTTAGGGACTCAGGCTCCTATAATTCACCCCTCCACTTT,CASSLGLRDSGSYNSPLHF
TRBV7-2,NA,TRBJ1-3,once,TGTGCCAGCAGCATGACACTTGGAAACACCATATATTTT,CASSMTLGNTIYF
TRBV5-1,NA,TRBJ1-1,NA,TGCGCCAGCAGCCCCCCGGGGAGGGGCTACGACACTGAAGCTTTCTTT,CASSPPGRGYDTEAFF
TRBV4-2,NA,TRBJ1-5,NA,TGTGCCAGCAGCCAAGGACAGTTAAATCAGCCCCAGCATTTT,CASSQGQLNQPQHF
TRBV9,TRBD1,TRBJ2-2,NA,TGTGCCAGCAGCACCGGACAGGGGGCGAACACCGGGGAGCTGTTTTTT,CASSTGQGANTGELFF
TRBV4-3,NA,TRBJ2-7,NA,TGCGCCAGCAGCCAAGAATCACAGGGATCGCCCGAGCAGTACTTC,CASSQESQGSPEQYF
TRBV29-1,TRBD1,TRBJ2-5,NA,TGCAGCGTTGAAACAGGGGAAGGCCAAGAGACCCAGTACTTC,CSVETGEGQETQYF
TRBV29-1,TRBD1,TRBJ1-1,NA,TGCAGCGTGAGGACAGGGGTTAACACTGAAGCTTTCTTT,CSVRTGVNTEAFF
TRBV30,NA,TRBJ1-1,NA,TGTGCCTGGAGTGCAACAGGGCAAACTGAAGCTTTCTTT,CAWSATGQTEAFF
TRBV7-3,NA,TRBJ2-1,NA,TGTGCCAGCAGCCTTCACGGGGAGCAGTTCTTC,CASSLHGEQFF
TRBV18,TRBD2,TRBJ2-1,NA,TGTGCCAGCTCACCGACGACTAGCGGGAGTGGTTATGAGCAGTTCTTC,CASSPTTSGSGYEQFF
TRBV7-2,NA,TRBJ1-2,NA,TGTGCCAGCAGCTCCCTTTATGGGATTCGGGGCTACACCTTC,CASSSLYGIRGYTF
TRBV28,TRBD1,TRBJ1-4,NA,TGTGCCAGCGAGTTTGGACAGGGGGTGTCTAATGAAAAACTGTTTTTT,CASEFGQGVSNEKLFF
TRBV27,TRBD1,TRBJ1-4,NA,TGTGCCAGCAAAACACAGGGGCAGGGTGAAAAACTGTTTTTT,CASKTQGQGEKLFF
TRBV19,NA,TRBJ1-4,NA,TGTGCCAGTAGTACCCGGACGGGAAGGTTGAACGAAAAACTGTTTTTT,CASSTRTGRLNEKLFF
TRBV18,NA,TRBJ1-3,NA,TGTGCCAGCTCACCGCCGGGGCCAAGGGGAAACACCATATATTTT,CASSPPGPRGNTIYF
TRBV19,TRBD1,TRBJ1-2,NA,TGTGCCAGTAGCGGAGACAGGGGGTTCTATGGCTACACCTTC,CASSGDRGFYGYTF
TRBV29-1,TRBD1,TRBJ2-2,NA,TGCAGCGTTGGTAGGACAGGCAACACCGGGGAGCTGTTTTTT,CSVGRTGNTGELFF
TRBV18,NA,TRBJ2-5,NA,TGTGCCAGCTCACCTAACAGAGTTCAAGAGACCCAGTACTTC,CASSPNRVQETQYF
TRBV5-8,NA,TRBJ2-7,few,TGTGCCAGCAGCTTCCGGGCCCCTTACGAGCAGTACTTC,CASSFRAPYEQYF
TRBV15,NA,TRBJ1-5,NA,TGTGCCACCAGCGGCGGGAGGGGCAATCAGCCCCAGCATTTT,CATSGGRGNQPQHF
TRBV6-2/TRBV6-3,NA,TRBJ1-2,NA,TGTGCCAGCAGTTACGCCGGGACCGAAGCTAACTATGGCTACACCTTC,CASSYAGTEANYGYTF